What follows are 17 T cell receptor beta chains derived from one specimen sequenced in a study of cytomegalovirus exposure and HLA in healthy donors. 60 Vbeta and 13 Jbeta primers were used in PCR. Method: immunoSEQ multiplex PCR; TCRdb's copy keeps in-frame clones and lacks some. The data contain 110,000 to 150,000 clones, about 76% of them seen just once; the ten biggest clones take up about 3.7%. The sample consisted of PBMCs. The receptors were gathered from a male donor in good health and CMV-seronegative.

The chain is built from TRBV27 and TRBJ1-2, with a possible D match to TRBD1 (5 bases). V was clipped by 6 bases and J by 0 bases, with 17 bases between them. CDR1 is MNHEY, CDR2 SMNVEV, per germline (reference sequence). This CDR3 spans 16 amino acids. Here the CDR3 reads CASSPSPGEANYGYTF. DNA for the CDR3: TGTGCCAGCAGCCCCTCCCCGGGGGAAGCTAACTATGGCTACACCTTC.

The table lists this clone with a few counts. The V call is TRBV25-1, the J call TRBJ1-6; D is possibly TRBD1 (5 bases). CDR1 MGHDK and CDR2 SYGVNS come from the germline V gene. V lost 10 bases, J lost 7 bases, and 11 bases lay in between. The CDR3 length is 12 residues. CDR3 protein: CATRGGNSPLHF. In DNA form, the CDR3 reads TGTGCCACGCGGGGGGGAAATTCACCCCTCCACTTT. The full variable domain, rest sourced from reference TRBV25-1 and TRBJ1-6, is EADIYQTPRYLVIGTGKKITLECSQTMGHDKMYWYQQDPGMELHLIHYSYGVNSTEKGDLSSESTVSRIRTEHFPLTLESARPSHTSQYLCATRGGNSPLHFGNGTRLTVT.

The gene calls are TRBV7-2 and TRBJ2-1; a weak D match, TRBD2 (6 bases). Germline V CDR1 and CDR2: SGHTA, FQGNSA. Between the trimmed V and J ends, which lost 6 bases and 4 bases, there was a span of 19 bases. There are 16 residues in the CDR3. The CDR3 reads CASRGAGGTLYNEQFF. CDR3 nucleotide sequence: TGTGCCAGCAGAGGAGCAGGTGGGACTTTGTACAATGAGCAGTTCTTC.

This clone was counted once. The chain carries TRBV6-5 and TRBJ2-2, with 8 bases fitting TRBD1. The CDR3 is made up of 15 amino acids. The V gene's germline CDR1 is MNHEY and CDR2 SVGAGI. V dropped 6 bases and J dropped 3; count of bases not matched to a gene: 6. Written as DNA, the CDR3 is TGTGCCAGCAGGACAGGGGATGCGCACACCGGGGAGCTGTTTTTT. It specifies CASRTGDAHTGELFF.

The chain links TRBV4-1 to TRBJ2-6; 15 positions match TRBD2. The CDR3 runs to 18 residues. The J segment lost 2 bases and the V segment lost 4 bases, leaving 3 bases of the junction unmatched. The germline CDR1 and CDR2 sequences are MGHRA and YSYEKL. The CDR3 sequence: CASSRGTSGGTGANVLTF. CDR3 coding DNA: TGCGCCAGCAGCCGGGGGACTAGCGGGGGGACTGGGGCCAACGTCCTGACTTTC.

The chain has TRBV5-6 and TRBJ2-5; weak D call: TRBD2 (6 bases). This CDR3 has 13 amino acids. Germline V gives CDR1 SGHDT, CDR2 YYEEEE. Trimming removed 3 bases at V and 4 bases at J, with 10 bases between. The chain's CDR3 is CASSWRGLETQYF. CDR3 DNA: TGTGCCAGCAGCTGGCGGGGATTAGAGACCCAGTACTTC.

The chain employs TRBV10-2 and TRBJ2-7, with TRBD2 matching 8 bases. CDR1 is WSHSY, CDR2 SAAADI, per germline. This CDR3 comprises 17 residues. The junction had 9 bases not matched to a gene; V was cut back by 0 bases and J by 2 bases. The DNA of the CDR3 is TGCGCCAGCAGTGAGTCCGGGACTAGTAGTCGTCCCTACGAGCAGTACTTC. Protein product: CASSESGTSSRPYEQYF.

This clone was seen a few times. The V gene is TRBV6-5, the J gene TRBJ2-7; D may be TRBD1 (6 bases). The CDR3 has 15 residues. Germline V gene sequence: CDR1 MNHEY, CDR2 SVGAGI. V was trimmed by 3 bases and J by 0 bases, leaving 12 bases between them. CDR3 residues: CASSYSGALSYEQYF. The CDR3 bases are TGTGCCAGCAGTTATTCAGGGGCCCTCTCCTACGAGCAGTACTTC.

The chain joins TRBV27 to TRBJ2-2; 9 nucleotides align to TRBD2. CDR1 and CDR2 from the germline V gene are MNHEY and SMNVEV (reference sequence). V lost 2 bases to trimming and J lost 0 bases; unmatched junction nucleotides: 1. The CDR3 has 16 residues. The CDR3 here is CASSLVAGANTGELFF. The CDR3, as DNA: TGTGCCAGCAGTTTAGTAGCGGGAGCGAACACCGGGGAGCTGTTTTTT.

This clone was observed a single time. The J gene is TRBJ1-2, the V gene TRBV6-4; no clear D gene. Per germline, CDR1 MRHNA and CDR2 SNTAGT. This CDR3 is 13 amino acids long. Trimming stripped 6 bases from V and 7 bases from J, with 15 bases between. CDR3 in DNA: TGTGCCAGCAGCCTCAAGGAGGGAGGTGGCTACACCTTC. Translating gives CASSLKEGGGYTF.

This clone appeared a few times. The CDR3 loop reads CASSLADRELPGELFF. The CDR3 coding sequence is TGTGCCAGCAGCTTAGCGGACAGGGAATTGCCCGGGGAGCTGTTTTTT. The chain recombines TRBV7-9 with TRBJ2-2, with 8 nucleotides matching TRBD1. The CDR3 loop spans 16 amino acids. V shed 0 bases and J 6 bases; nucleotides not matched to a gene: 6. Germline V gives CDR1 SEHNR, CDR2 FQNEAQ (reference sequence).

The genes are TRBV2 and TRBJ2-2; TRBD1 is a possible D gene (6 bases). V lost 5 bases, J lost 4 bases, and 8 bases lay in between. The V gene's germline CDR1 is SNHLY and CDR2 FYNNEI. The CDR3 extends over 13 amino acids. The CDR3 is CASSLQGTGELFF. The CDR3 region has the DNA TGTGCCAGCAGTCTACAGGGCACCGGGGAGCTGTTTTTT.

In DNA, the CDR3 is TGTGCCAGCAGCTTAGTGAGTGGGCAGATATCTTCTGGAAACACCATATATTTT. As protein: CASSLVSGQISSGNTIYF. V and J are TRBV7-2 and TRBJ1-3; D remains ambiguous. CDR3 length: 18 residues. The germline V gene has CDR1 SGHTA and CDR2 FQGNSA. The V end was cut by 1 base, the J end by 1 base, with 17 bases between.

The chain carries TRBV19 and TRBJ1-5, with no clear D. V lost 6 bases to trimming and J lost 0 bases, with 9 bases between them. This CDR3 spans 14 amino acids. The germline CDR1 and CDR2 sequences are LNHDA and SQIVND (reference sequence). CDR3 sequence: CASRRGYSNQPQHF. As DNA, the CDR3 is TGTGCCAGTAGGCGCGGTTATAGCAATCAGCCCCAGCATTTT.

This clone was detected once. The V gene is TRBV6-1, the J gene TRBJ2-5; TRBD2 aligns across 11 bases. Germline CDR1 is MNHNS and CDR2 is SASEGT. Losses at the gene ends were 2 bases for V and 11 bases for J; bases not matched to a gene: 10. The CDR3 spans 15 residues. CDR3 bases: TGTGCCAGCAGTGAAAGAACTAGCGGGGGCCGGGTGCAGTACTTC. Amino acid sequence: CASSERTSGGRVQYF.

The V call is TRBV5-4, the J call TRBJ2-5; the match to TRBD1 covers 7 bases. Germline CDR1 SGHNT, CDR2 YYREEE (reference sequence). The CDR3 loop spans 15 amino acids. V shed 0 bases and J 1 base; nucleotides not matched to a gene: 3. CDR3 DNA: TGTGCCAGCAGCTTGGGGGGGACAGTCCAAGAGACCCAGTACTTC. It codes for CASSLGGTVQETQYF.

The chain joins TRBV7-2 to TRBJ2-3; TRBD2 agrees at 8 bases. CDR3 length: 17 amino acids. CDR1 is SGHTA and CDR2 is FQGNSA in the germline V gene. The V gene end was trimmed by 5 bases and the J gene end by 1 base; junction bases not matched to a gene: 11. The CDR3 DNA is TGTGCCAGCAGCGAGGGACTAGAGGGTGGCCGCACAGATACGCAGTATTTT. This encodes CASSEGLEGGRTDTQYF.